The T cell receptor beta chain under discussion was sequenced for a study of T-cell reconstitution after alpha-beta-depleted transplantation in children. The CDR3 loop spans 15 amino acids. Germline loops: CDR1 WSHSY, CDR2 SAAADI. Trimming took 6 bases from V and 6 from J; bases not matched to a gene: 7. Unique molecular identifiers were incorporated during preparation of the TCRbeta library. TCRdb reanalysed the PCR reads using MiXCR and keeps one entry per CDR3 protein. The sample lists some 840,000 distinct CDR3 sequences; about 15% were seen once. Points from the study as a whole: Alpha-beta T cells about two months after transplant reportedly derived from several hundred expanded graft clones.

In its sample, this clonotype was seen a few times. Its cognate antigen is unknown. The rearrangement uses TRBV10-2 and TRBJ2-2; 10 bases are shared with TRBD2. The source of this sequence is a male patient younger than 18 who had a stem cell transplant for acute lymphoblastic leukemia, so the T cells may come from the graft donor. Source: PBMCs, mostly from graft donor cells, taken 360 days after TCRalphabeta/CD19-depleted stem cell transplant. The DNA of the CDR3 is TGCGCCAGCAGGGATAGCGGGAGGATACCCGGGGAGCTGTTTTTT. Translated: CASRDSGRIPGELFF.